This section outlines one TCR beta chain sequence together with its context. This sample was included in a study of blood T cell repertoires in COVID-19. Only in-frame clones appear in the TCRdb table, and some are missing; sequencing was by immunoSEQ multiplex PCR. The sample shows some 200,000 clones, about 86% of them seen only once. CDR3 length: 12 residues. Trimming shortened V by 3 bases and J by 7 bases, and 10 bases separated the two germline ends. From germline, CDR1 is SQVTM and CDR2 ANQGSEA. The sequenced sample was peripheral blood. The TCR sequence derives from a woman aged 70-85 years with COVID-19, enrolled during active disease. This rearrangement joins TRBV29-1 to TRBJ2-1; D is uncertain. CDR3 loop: CSVDQARNEQFF. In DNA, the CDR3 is TGCAGCGTTGATCAAGCTAGGAATGAGCAGTTCTTC.